Many counts were recorded for the clone carrying this T cell receptor (beta chain). The antigen remains unidentified. A heparinised blood draw that averaged about 0.11 L was obtained once from each donor. The germline CDR1 and CDR2 sequences are SGHTA and FQGNSA. This CDR3 comprises 13 residues. Trimming removed 8 bases from V and 5 bases from J, with 13 bases in between. This specimen comes from a study of beta chain features in type 1 diabetes. Study outcomes and limitations: PCR, the amplification step, might favor shorter templates, equally in patients and controls.

The entirety of the isolated RNA underwent reverse transcription, so expressed TCRB transcripts were sequenced. Clones were read by immunoSEQ multiplex PCR, and TCRdb kept only the in-frame ones, dropping some. Here the sample spans about 300,000 clones, about 8% being singletons. The sequenced sample was central memory CD4+ T cells from blood. The TCR comes from a woman aged 18-35 years in good health. V usage is TRBV7-2 and J usage is TRBJ2-1; perhaps D is TRBD1 or TRBD2 (5 bases each). The CDR3: CASAGTINNEQFF. The CDR3 DNA is TGTGCCAGCGCCGGGACCATAAACAATGAGCAGTTCTTC.